This T cell receptor (beta chain) comes out of a study of CD8 T cells in Susac syndrome. The study's findings and limits: The study's TCR sequencing and HLA analysis covered a relatively small number of individuals, and the study acknowledged this.

Comment on this clonotype: The antigen remains unidentified.

RNA amounts of about 0.5 to 1 ug underwent reverse transcription with random hexamers. A multiplex approach, immunoSEQ multiplex PCR, amplified TCR beta CDR3 across 54 Vbeta and 13 Jbeta. TCRdb reprocessed the immunoSEQ multiplex PCR reads via MiXCR and lists one record per CDR3 protein. This sample has around 190,000 distinct CDR3 sequences, with roughly 95% found just once. Germline V gene data show CDR1 as SQVTM and CDR2 as ANQGSEA. Trimming left V 7 bases short and J 3 bases short, with 9 bases between. The CDR3 spans 11 residues. Each multiple sclerosis control was a treatment-naive patient with relapsing-remitting disease that was either stable or active. Through negative isolation, CD4+ and CD8+ T cells were obtained, while TEMRA cells were enriched using FACS.

The chain combines TRBV29-1 with TRBJ1-2; D is undetermined. This TCR was recovered from a human donor with multiple sclerosis. The sample consisted of CD8+ T cells from PBMCs. In nucleotides, the CDR3 is TGCAGCGCCCCGGATGACTATGGCTACACCTTC. It specifies CSAPDDYGYTF. Supplemented by reference TRBV29-1 and TRBJ1-2, the full variable domain reads SAVISQKPSRDICQRGTSLTIQCQVDSQVTMMFWYRQQPGQSLTLIATANQGSEATYESGFVIDKFPISRPNLTFSTLTVSNMSPEDSSIYLCSAPDDYGYTFGSGTRLTVV.